This T cell receptor beta chain was sequenced during a study of cytotoxic CD8 clonotypes in ibrutinib-treated CLL (dated by TCRdb to about 2021). Background on the whole study: The cohort was composed of more than ten relapsed/refractory and approximately 16 treatment-naive patients; IGHV unmutated status was identified in 17 patients. Cryopreserved peripheral blood mononuclear cells were obtained before treatment, at response, and at either sustained remission or disease progression. Longitudinal samples were available for about 30% of the roughly 86 trial participants. Response samples were obtained after a median of around eleven months of treatment, with a range of roughly 6 to 40 months. An average of roughly 250,000 productive templates and about 100,000 productive rearrangements was obtained per sample. All remission and progressive disease samples were collected while patients were still receiving ibrutinib. Responses were partial in some 24 patients and complete in 2; after median around 65 months follow-up, some 15 stayed in remission and 12 progressed. Paper-wide results and their limitations: Baseline clonality exceeded that of age-matched healthy donors and correlated strongly with circulating CD8+ T-cell counts. Clonality rose at ibrutinib response, remained stable during sustained remission, and dropped back toward baseline at progression. Public clonotypes were found to be uncommon and were observed to contract or remain stable during treatment; the increase in clonality was shown to reflect expansion of private clonotypes at ibrutinib response. Lymph node repertoires were not examined, and the timing of sampling was not matched between patients in sustained remission and those whose disease progressed.

The sample's time point label, in plain terms: roughly 2 years on ibrutinib. For TCR beta library preparation, about 2 micrograms of genomic DNA were isolated from cryopreserved PBMCs. Longitudinal blood samples from CLL patients on ibrutinib monotherapy were analyzed using high-throughput TCR beta sequencing. The patients were enrolled in a single-center, open-label phase 2 trial of ibrutinib monotherapy. The V end gives up 8 bases and the J end 0 bases, leaving 7 bases in the junction not matched to a gene. The CDR3 sequence holds 15 residues, the cysteine and phenylalanine included. The only DNA kept is the CDR3, 45 bases in frame from the first base. CDR1 LNHDA and CDR2 SQIVND are derived from the germline V gene (reference sequence). The goal of deep resolution MiSeq sequencing was a depth between 1 in 1 million and 1 in 200,000 T cells, and coverage averaged 10x per clonotype. The immunoSEQ hsTCRB Kit was used to generate the TCR beta libraries. Per the original workflow: ImmunoSEQ Data Assistant and ImmunoSEQ Analyzer were used for data analysis, and V, D and J genes were assigned according to IMGT definitions. Clonality, with values ranging from 0 to 1, was calculated as one minus the normalized Shannon entropy of productive rearrangement frequencies. Only overrepresented clonotypes making up at least 0.05% of the repertoire of each patient were included in the public clonotype analysis. About a dozen repertoires from age-matched healthy donors, obtained from immuneACCESS, served as clonality controls. Sourced from immuneACCESS, this table was stored by TCRdb with only in-frame sequences that have V and J called. A share of the clones is absent; for the studies checked, an unresolved V gene accounts for under half, and the remainder has no known explanation. The DNA gave D and trimming, while V, J and clone size come from that table. The sample records some 50,000 clones, 56% of which are singletons. About 20% of the sample goes to the ten largest clones.

Many counts were recorded for this clone. Its antigen is not yet known. No much larger clone exists at a distance of one base, and base qualities are not known. The chain is made from TRBV19 and TRBJ1-3; TRBD1 lines up with 7 middle nucleotides. This specimen consisted of PBMCs, obtained after 24 months of ibrutinib treatment. This sequence originates from a human donor with chronic lymphocytic leukemia. CDR3 sequence: CASRNRGNSGNTIYF. The nucleotide sequence reads TGTGCCAGTCGGAACAGGGGAAACTCTGGAAACACCATATATTTT.